The rows below give T cell receptor beta chains drawn from one sample of a study of OX40 agonist ivuxolimab in advanced cancers. Data came from immunoSEQ multiplex PCR; TCRdb stores just in-frame clones and leaves some out. This table has about 73,000 clones, 86% appearing once. The source material was CD4+ or CD8+ T cells sorted from blood, sampled in a trial of the OX40 agonist ivuxolimab. These receptors came from an adult with an advanced solid tumor such as melanoma, head and neck, liver or kidney cancer. Each CDR3 is given with its conserved first and last residue. D genes are given only for firm matches. A clone size is listed for some rows: how often the clone was seen (once, few, many), or a class if it is expanded.

D	J	size	V	CDR3	DNA
TRBD1	TRBJ1-5	NA	TRBV7-9	CASSSGTGGWGQPQHF	TGTGCCAGCAGCTCCGGGACAGGGGGCTGGGGGCAGCCCCAGCATTTT
NA	TRBJ2-7	NA	TRBV19	CASSIQTAQTSEQYF	TGTGCCAGTAGTATTCAGACCGCACAAACCTCCGAGCAGTACTTC
NA	TRBJ1-1	NA	TRBV7-2	CASRLLGGTNTEAFF	TGTGCCAGCAGACTCCTCGGCGGTACGAACACTGAAGCTTTCTTT
NA	TRBJ1-1	NA	TRBV7-9	CASSLEGVRTEAFF	TGTGCCAGCAGCCTAGAAGGGGTGAGAACTGAAGCTTTCTTT
NA	TRBJ1-1	NA	TRBV5-1	CASSLGDMNTETFF	TGCGCCAGCAGCTTGGGAGACATGAACACTGAAACTTTCTTT
NA	TRBJ1-2	NA	TRBV19	CASSKNRERDGYTF	TGTGCCAGTAGTAAAAACAGGGAAAGAGATGGCTACACCTTC
NA	TRBJ2-3	NA	TRBV2	CASSDQQSSRKDTQYF	TGTGCCAGCAGTGACCAACAGAGTTCACGCAAGGATACGCAGTATTTT
TRBD1	TRBJ2-3	NA	TRBV29-1	CSVLDRGWGTDTQYF	TGCAGCGTCCTCGACAGGGGATGGGGCACAGATACGCAGTATTTT
NA	TRBJ2-3	NA	TRBV6-5	CASSYLYTQYF	TGTGCCAGCAGTTACTTGTATACGCAGTATTTT
TRBD1	TRBJ2-3	few	TRBV5-1	CASTYRGAQYF	TGCGCCAGCACCTACAGGGGAGCGCAGTATTTT
TRBD2	TRBJ2-2	NA	TRBV7-9	CASSERTGGGRFPGELFF	TGTGCCAGCAGCGAGCGGACTGGTGGCGGGAGATTCCCCGGGGAGCTGTTTTTT
NA	TRBJ1-3	NA	TRBV28	CASTYPAAGNTIYF	TGTGCCAGCACCTACCCCGCGGCTGGAAACACCATATATTTT
NA	TRBJ1-1	NA	TRBV6-1	CASSEPREGKTEAFF	TGTGCCAGCAGTGAACCCAGGGAGGGTAAGACTGAAGCTTTCTTT
NA	TRBJ2-1	NA	TRBV11-3	CASSSYTGYNEQFF	TGTGCCAGCAGCTCCTATACAGGGTACAATGAGCAGTTCTTC
NA	TRBJ2-7	NA	TRBV2	CASSEGLYEQYF	TGTGCCAGCAGTGAAGGGCTCTACGAGCAGTACTTC